The 19 T cell receptor beta chains presented below share a single source sample, sequenced in a study of human T cells and chemical hapten exposure. TCRdb redid the calling of the RACE reads with MiXCR, one entry per CDR3 protein. The sample records approximately 350,000 distinct CDR3 sequences, about 6.9% being singletons. Time point specified: patch test 2, 6 weeks after DPC sensitization. Treatment described: therapeutic diphenylcyclopropenone sensitization with weekly scalp DPC. Sample: whole blood, taken in connection with sensitization to the hapten diphenylcyclopropenone (DPC). The origin of the receptors is a young woman with alopecia areata. Some clones in this sample may be carry-over from other donors' samples.

This clonotype was seen at least ten times. The gene calls are TRBV29-1 and TRBJ1-1; the D gene is possibly TRBD1 (6 bases). V was shortened by 2 bases and J by 2 bases, with 15 bases between the two germline ends. The germline V gene has CDR1 SQVTM and CDR2 ANQGSEA. The CDR3 length is 15 residues. The DNA of the CDR3 is TGCAGCGTTGAATTGGTGGGGGCACAAAACACTGAAGCTTTCTTT. Translated: CSVELVGAQNTEAFF.

This clonotype came up many times. The chain joins TRBV5-4 to TRBJ2-7; tentative D call: TRBD2 (5 bases). CDR3 length: 13 residues. Germline V CDR1 and CDR2: SGHNT, YYREEE (reference sequence). The V end was cut by 4 bases, the J end by 3 bases, with 11 bases between. The CDR3 spells CASSAGARYEQYF. DNA for the CDR3: TGTGCCAGCAGCGCGGGTGCTCGCTACGAGCAGTACTTC. Combining the CDR3 with reference TRBV5-4 and TRBJ2-7 gives the whole variable domain ETGVTQSPTHLIKTRGQQVTLRCSSQSGHNTVSWYQQALGQGPQFIFQYYREEENGRGNFPPRFSGLQFPNYSSELNVNALELDDSALYLCASSAGARYEQYFGPGTRLTVT.

The chain couples TRBV4-2 to TRBJ2-3, with 7 bases fitting TRBD1. CDR3 size: 15 residues. Germline CDR1 and CDR2: LGHNA and YNFKEQ. V was clipped by 0 bases and J by 8 bases; unmatched bases: 8. The CDR3: CASSQDPTGAGTQYF. In nucleotides, the CDR3 is TGTGCCAGCAGCCAAGATCCAACAGGGGCCGGTACGCAGTATTTT.

At least ten counts were recorded for this clonotype. This chain connects TRBV4-3 to TRBJ2-1; no firm D call. This CDR3 region has 16 residues. V dropped 0 bases and J dropped 3 bases, with 12 bases sitting between them. From germline, CDR1 is LGHNA and CDR2 YSLEER. CDR3 bases: TGCGCCAGCAGCCAAGATCTTGATACAGACTACAATGAGCAGTTCTTC. It specifies CASSQDLDTDYNEQFF.

This clonotype was recorded many times. The chain couples TRBV7-2 to TRBJ2-3, with D unclear. Trimming took 10 bases from V and 3 from J, leaving 17 bases between them. Per germline, CDR1 SGHTA and CDR2 FQGNSA. The CDR3 is 14 amino acids. The CDR3 nucleotides are TGTGCCACCACCCTCTCGGCGTTAACAGATACGCAGTATTTT. Amino acid sequence: CATTLSALTDTQYF.

This clonotype occurred a few times. This chain joins TRBV7-8 and TRBJ2-1; 7 positions agree with TRBD1. With 2 bases clipped from V and 8 bases from J, the junction kept 12 bases outside the gene matches. Germline loops: CDR1 SGHVS, CDR2 FQNEAQ. This CDR3 region has 16 residues. CDR3 bases: TGTGCCAGCAGCTTACCGACAGGGAAACTTTCCGATGAGCAGTTCTTC. Protein sequence: CASSLPTGKLSDEQFF. Drawing the rest from reference TRBV7-8 and TRBJ2-1, the complete variable domain is GAGVSQSPRYKVAKRGQDVALRCDPISGHVSLFWYQQALGQGPEFLTYFQNEAQLDKSGLPSDRFFAERPEGSVSTLKIQRTQQEDSAVYLCASSLPTGKLSDEQFFGPGTRLTVL.

This rearrangement joins TRBV2 to TRBJ2-3; 11 bases are a match to TRBD2. Germline loops: CDR1 SNHLY, CDR2 FYNNEI. The CDR3 spans 14 residues. V trimming: 5 bases; J trimming: 5 bases; junction bases outside the gene matches: 3. The CDR3 region has the DNA TGTGCCAGCAGTCTTCTAGCGGGGGGAGATACGCAGTATTTT. It codes for CASSLLAGGDTQYF. Combining the CDR3 with reference TRBV2 and TRBJ2-3 gives the whole variable domain EPEVTQTPSHQVTQMGQEVILRCVPISNHLYFYWYRQILGQKVEFLVSFYNNEISEKSEIFDDQFSVERPDGSNFTLKIRSTKLEDSAMYFCASSLLAGGDTQYFGPGTRLTVL.

This clonotype has more than one count but fewer than ten. This chain connects TRBV5-6 to TRBJ2-5; 14 nucleotides line up with TRBD2. V was clipped by 1 base and J by 6 bases; unmatched bases: 11. CDR3 length: 18 residues. The V gene's germline CDR1 is SGHDT and CDR2 YYEEEE. Written as DNA, the CDR3 is TGTGCCAGCAGCTTGTACGATGGGACTAGCGGGGGTGTGAAGACCCAGTACTTC. Protein product: CASSLYDGTSGGVKTQYF.

The V and J genes are TRBV5-6 and TRBJ2-7; the D gene is possibly TRBD1 (6 bases). Between the trimmed V and J ends, which lost 3 bases and 4 bases, there was a span of 8 bases. This CDR3 is built from 12 residues. CDR1 and CDR2 (germline): SGHDT, YYEEEE. The CDR3 DNA is TGTGCCAGCAGCTGGGACACGTACGAGCAGTACTTC. This gives the protein CASSWDTYEQYF.

The chain recombines TRBV5-1 with TRBJ1-1; a possible D gene is TRBD1 (6 bases). Germline CDR1 reads SGHRS; CDR2 reads YFSETQ. The CDR3 length is 15 residues. V lost 0 bases, J lost 4 bases, and 13 bases lay in between. CDR3 protein: CASSLDRAGGTEAFF. The DNA for the CDR3 is TGCGCCAGCAGCTTGGACAGGGCTGGTGGCACTGAAGCTTTCTTT.

The table lists this clonotype with many counts. The chain employs TRBV27 and TRBJ1-1, with D tentatively TRBD1 (5 bases). CDR3 size: 12 residues. V shed 5 bases and J shed 11 bases, with 15 bases lying between them. Germline-derived CDR1 and CDR2 are MNHEY and SMNVEV (reference sequence). The CDR3, as DNA: TGTGCCAGCAGTACAATAGGAGGGGAGGCTTTCTTT. As protein: CASSTIGGEAFF.

This clonotype occurred a few times. The chain couples TRBV6-6 to TRBJ1-5; no reliable D call. Germline CDR1 and CDR2: MNHNY and SVGAGI (reference sequence). The V and J ends lost 2 bases and 6 bases respectively, with 14 bases between them. The CDR3 sequence is 15 residues long. The CDR3 nucleotides read TGTGCCAGCAGTTACACGGGAACCGATAGTCAGCCCCAGCATTTT. This translates into CASSYTGTDSQPQHF.

This rearrangement joins TRBV18 to TRBJ1-3; D unclear. From germline, CDR1 is KGHSH and CDR2 LQKENI. Trimming removed 3 bases from V and 1 base from J, with 10 bases in between. The CDR3 is made up of 15 amino acids. The CDR3 coding sequence is TGTGCCAGCTCACCTTATGAGACGTCTGGAAACACCATATATTTT. Amino acid sequence: CASSPYETSGNTIYF. Using reference TRBV18 and TRBJ1-3 for the parts outside the CDR3, the full variable domain is NAGVMQNPRHLVRRRGQEARLRCSPMKGHSHVYWYRQLPEEGLKFMVYLQKENIIDESGMPKERFSAEFPKEGPSILRIQQVVRGDSAAYFCASSPYETSGNTIYFGEGSWLTVV.

This clonotype was recorded many times. The genes are TRBV6-5 and TRBJ2-1; TRBD2 agrees at 8 bases. CDR3 length: 13 residues. The ends lost 7 bases at V and 6 bases at J; junction bases unmatched: 5. Germline V gene lookup returns CDR1 MNHEY and CDR2 SVGAGI. The CDR3 nucleotides read TGTGCCAGCACCGGGGGGGCGGTCAATGAGCAGTTCTTC. Its translation: CASTGGAVNEQFF.

This clonotype was observed many times. The chain uses TRBV29-1 and TRBJ1-4; D call uncertain. This CDR3 is built from 12 residues. Trimming shortened V by 6 bases and J by 3 bases, and 8 bases separated the two germline ends. The germline CDR1 and CDR2 sequences are SQVTM and ANQGSEA. CDR3 protein: CSVIQPNEKLFF. CDR3 DNA: TGCAGCGTAATACAGCCTAATGAAAAACTGTTTTTT.

The rearrangement links TRBV6-1 to TRBJ1-1; 7 bases align to TRBD1. Germline assignment: CDR1 MNHNS and CDR2 SASEGT. CDR3 length equals 15 residues. V lost 6 bases to trimming and J lost 4 bases; unmatched junction nucleotides: 11. In DNA, the CDR3 is TGTGCCAGCAGATTACAGGGGTCAGGGAGCACTGAAGCTTTCTTT. Amino acid sequence: CASRLQGSGSTEAFF.

This clonotype was seen repeatedly, ten times or more. The genes are TRBV12-3 or TRBV12-4 and TRBJ1-5, with D possibly matching TRBD1 (6 bases). The V end lost 5 bases, the J end lost 4 bases, and 12 bases lay between the germline ends. This CDR3 is built from 14 residues. The CDR3 reads CASSRYRVNQPQHF. Here the CDR3 DNA reads TGTGCCAGCAGTCGATACAGGGTTAATCAGCCCCAGCATTTT.

This clonotype was observed a handful of times. The rearrangement uses TRBV27 and TRBJ1-6; no definite D call. The CDR3 covers 14 residues. Germline V lookup: CDR1 MNHEY, CDR2 SMNVEV (reference sequence). Between the trimmed V and J ends, which lost 5 bases and 14 bases, there was a span of 19 bases. CDR3: CASSERASRPALHF. The CDR3 DNA sequence: TGTGCCAGCAGTGAACGGGCCTCTCGGCCGGCCCTCCACTTT.

About this clonotype: A read error may produce the germline difference seen at one junction end. Here the CDR3 reads CASSPGLAQNIQYF. In nucleotides, the CDR3 is TGTGCCAGCAGCCCGGGACTAGCCCAAAACATTCAGTACTTC. The rearrangement links TRBV11-1 to TRBJ2-4, with 9 bases fitting TRBD2. CDR1 SGHAT and CDR2 FQDESV come from the germline V gene (reference sequence). CDR3 length: 14 amino acids.